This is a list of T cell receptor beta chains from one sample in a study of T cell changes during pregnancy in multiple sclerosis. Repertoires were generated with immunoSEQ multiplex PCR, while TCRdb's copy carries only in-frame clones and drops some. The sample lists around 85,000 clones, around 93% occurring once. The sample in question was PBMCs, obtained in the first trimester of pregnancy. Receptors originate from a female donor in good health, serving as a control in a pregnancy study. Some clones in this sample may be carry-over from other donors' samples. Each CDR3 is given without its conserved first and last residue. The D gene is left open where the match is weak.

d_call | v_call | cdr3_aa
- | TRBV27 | ASSLKSRAYEQF
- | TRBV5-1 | ATSSRGTGELF
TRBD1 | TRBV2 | ASSVDRVAKLF
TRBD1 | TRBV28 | ASRRQGEEKLF
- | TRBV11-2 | ASSSWGDSNTGELF
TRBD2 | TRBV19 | ANRTSGRPWGEQY
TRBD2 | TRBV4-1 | ASRGWRGAGDTQY
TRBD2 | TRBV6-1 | ASSDPRGNSGKSSYEQY
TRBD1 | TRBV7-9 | ASSSRTGTGDYEQY
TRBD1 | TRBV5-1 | ASIFPGQKSSNQPQH
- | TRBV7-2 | ASSLAESYGYT
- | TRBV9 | ASSGRGATNEKLF
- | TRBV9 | ASSVGVYGHPGVGEAF
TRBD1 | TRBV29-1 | SVGTDPNQPQH
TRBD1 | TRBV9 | ASSVGDRGVGYT
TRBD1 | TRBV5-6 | ASSAARDRGLIGTGYT
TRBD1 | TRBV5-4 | ASSLFTGGVEQY
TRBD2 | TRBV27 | ASSFSSGAGEQY
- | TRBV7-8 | ASSPMGAYEQY
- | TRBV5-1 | ASSLYGYT
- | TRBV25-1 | ASSENTGHTTLEYGYT
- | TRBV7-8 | ASSWTANEAF
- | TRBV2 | ASSVDSLAPGELF
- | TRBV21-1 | ASRIIRRTRKPQH
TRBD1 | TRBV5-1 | ASSLGTGLNTEAF
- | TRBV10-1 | ASSEGLVGGAQNIQY
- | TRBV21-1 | ASSSHRGWHEQY
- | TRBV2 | ASSDRRGVMAQH
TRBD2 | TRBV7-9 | ASSLGDMAREIDTQY
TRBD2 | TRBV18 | ASSRDQWTSGTNEQF
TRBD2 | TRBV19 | ASKRLAGEVYEQY
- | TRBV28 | ASSFSGGYEQY
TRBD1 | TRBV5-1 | ASSSQQGKSGYT
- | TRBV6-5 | ASSYGGAGKSIQY
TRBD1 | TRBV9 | ASSLTGGLDEQY
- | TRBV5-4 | ASSLAVTDTQY
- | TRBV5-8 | ASSLVLSLSYEQY
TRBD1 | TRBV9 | ASSVGPRRTGAEQY
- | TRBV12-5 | ASGPGTTYGYT
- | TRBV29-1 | SVASSNEQF
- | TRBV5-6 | ASSLVIYRHLNTEAF
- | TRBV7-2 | ASSFSGDEQF
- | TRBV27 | ASSFDSNSYNEQF
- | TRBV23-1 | ASSQPFQVSLNEQF
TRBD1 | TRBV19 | ASSIGSQGDNYGYT
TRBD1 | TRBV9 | ASSEGTVNTGELF
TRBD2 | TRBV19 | ASSLAGGTNNEQF
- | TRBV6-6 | ASSSPTIYNEQF
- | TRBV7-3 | ASSPTANTEAF
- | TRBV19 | ASKKQVYSNQPQH
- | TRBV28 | ASSPRTPRWTEAF
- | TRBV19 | ASSMLASDTQY
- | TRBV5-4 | ASSLKASSYEQY
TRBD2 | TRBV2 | ASRAGTSGIYEQF